This T cell receptor (beta chain) was observed in a study of cytomegalovirus exposure and HLA in healthy donors. The wider study: It was reported in a later analysis that the 95 to 150 validation repertoires used the same platform as the roughly 700 first-cohort repertoires. The study's findings and limits: Reported results showed that the classifier diagnosed cytomegalovirus status with high specificity and sensitivity. Investigators reported about 160 TCR beta chains as tied to cytomegalovirus. Rare TCR sequences dominated, though some public TCRs recurred in many donors.

Repertoires were generated with immunoSEQ multiplex PCR, while TCRdb's copy carries only in-frame clones and drops some. The repertoire holds around 160,000 clones, with roughly nine tenths as singletons. The CDR3 length is 15 residues. Germline assignment: CDR1 SEHNR and CDR2 FQNEAQ (reference sequence). Losses at the gene ends were 5 bases for V and 5 bases for J; bases not matched to a gene: 2. This clone was seen once. Its antigen is still unknown. The chain combines TRBV7-9 with TRBJ2-5; 16 positions agree with TRBD2. Sample: PBMCs. The sequence was collected from a woman between 18 and 29 years old in good health and CMV-seropositive. The DNA for the CDR3 is TGTGCCAGCAGCACGGGACTAGCGGGAGGGGAGACCCAGTACTTC. Translated, it gives CASSTGLAGGETQYF.